This T cell receptor beta chain is from a study of shared clonotypes between healthy human individuals. The V end was cut by 6 bases, the J end by 3 bases, with 18 bases between. Germline-derived CDR1 and CDR2 are MDHEN and SYDVKM. CDR3 length equals 15 residues. The assay was immunoSEQ multiplex PCR, and TCRdb's table has in-frame clones only and misses some. The sample yields a few million clones, just over 90% seen once. The receptor comes from a man between 18 and 29 years old in good health. Some clones in this sample may be carry-over from other donors' samples. The source material was naive CD4+ T cells from PBMCs. Documented subset: CD45RA+ positively selected. V gene TRBV28 combines with J gene TRBJ2-7, with D uncertain. CDR3 region: CASSQTHPTSYEQYF. CDR3 DNA sequence: TGTGCCAGCAGCCAAACCCACCCCACAAGCTACGAGCAGTACTTC.